This T cell receptor (beta chain) was captured in a study of cytomegalovirus exposure and HLA in healthy donors. Study information: The 110 or so validation repertoires used a platform that matched the one used for the 600 to 750 first-cohort repertoires, as a later analysis reported.

Trimming removed 5 bases from V and 7 bases from J, with 12 bases in between. The CDR3 extends over 12 amino acids. CDR1 is SQVTM and CDR2 is ANQGSEA in the germline V gene. Profiling relied on immunoSEQ multiplex PCR, and the TCRdb table lists in-frame clones only, not all of them. The sample consists of 150,000 to 200,000 clones, about 82% of them appearing once. It was the roughly 130-subject validation cohort, separate from the approximately 620-subject first cohort, to which the donors belonged. Study observations and caveats: Associated with cytomegalovirus, according to the listing, were 164 TCR beta chains. Per published reports, the classifier diagnosed cytomegalovirus status with high specificity and sensitivity.

In regard to this clone: Its antigen is not known.

Sequenced: PBMCs. The chain carries TRBV29-1 and TRBJ2-1; D remains unclear. The sequence derives from a woman aged 18-35 years in good health and CMV-seronegative. The CDR3, as DNA: TGCAGCGTTCACCCGGGTAGAAATGAGCAGTTCTTC. Translating gives CSVHPGRNEQFF.